The 8 T cell receptor beta chains below all came from one sample that was sequenced in a study of blood T cells in healthy people across ages. A J-beta primer mix and a sample-barcoded 5' primer were used in a second PCR of about 7 to 12 cycles. TCRdb analysed the 5' RACE reads with MiXCR anew, one entry per CDR3 protein. Counted here are over 750,000 distinct CDR3 sequences, approximately 25% occurring once; the ten biggest clones make up just under 9.5%. These data are also associated with another study on T cells of mothers and their children.

Sequencing was performed on blood. These receptors were taken from a boy aged 5 to 17 in good health.

This clonotype came up once. The gene calls are TRBV12-3 or TRBV12-4 and TRBJ2-1; TRBD2 might be the D (5 bases). There are 14 residues in the CDR3. The V end lost 8 bases, the J end lost 0 bases, and 11 bases lay between the germline ends. Written as DNA, the CDR3 is TGTGCCAGCTATCGAGGGAGCTCCTACAATGAGCAGTTCTTC. This translates into CASYRGSSYNEQFF.

The J gene is TRBJ2-1, the V gene TRBV4-2, with 9 nucleotides matching TRBD2. The germline CDR1 and CDR2 sequences are LGHNA and YNFKEQ. The ends lost 0 bases at V and 0 bases at J; junction bases unmatched: 6. The CDR3 extends over 18 amino acids. The DNA of the CDR3 is TGTGCCAGCAGCCAAGATGGACTAGCGTACTTCTCCTACAATGAGCAGTTCTTC. This gives the protein CASSQDGLAYFSYNEQFF.

The gene calls are TRBV9 and TRBJ2-5; 7 bases line up with TRBD1. The end of the DNA fits TRBJ2-7 better, so the J call may be wrong. Germline CDR1 and CDR2: SGDLS and YYNGEE. This CDR3 has 16 residues. In DNA form, the CDR3 reads TGTGCCAGCAGCTTACAGGGGACCGCTAACTCCTACGAGCAGTACTTC. Protein sequence: CASSLQGTANSYEQYF.

This clonotype was seen more than once but under ten times. The rearrangement joins TRBV29-1 to TRBJ2-1; D is ambiguous. The V end lost 3 bases, the J end lost 0 bases, and 12 bases lay between the germline ends. The germline gives CDR1 SQVTM, CDR2 ANQGSEA. This CDR3 has 15 amino acids. The CDR3 DNA reads TGCAGCGTTGAGGGCGGATCTAGCTCCTACAATGAGCAGTTCTTC. Its translation is CSVEGGSSSYNEQFF.

This clonotype was recorded at least ten times. The rearrangement joins TRBV12-5 to TRBJ2-2, with a tentative D call TRBD1 (6 bases). Germline assignment: CDR1 LGHNT and CDR2 FRNRAP. Trimming cost V 3 bases and J 0 bases, with 14 bases left between them. The CDR3 sequence is 17 residues long. In DNA form, the CDR3 reads TGTGCTAGTGGTTTAGATCCGGACAGAGCGAACACCGGGGAGCTGTTTTTT. Translated, it gives CASGLDPDRANTGELFF.

J is TRBJ2-1 and V is TRBV20-1, with no clear D. The CDR3 is made up of 12 amino acids. Per germline, CDR1 DFQATT and CDR2 SNEGSKA (reference sequence). V was clipped by 3 bases and J by 5 bases, with 8 bases between them. The CDR3 nucleotides are TGCAGTGCTAGTCCTCCGAACAATGAGCAGTTCTTC. Amino acids: CSASPPNNEQFF.

The chain couples TRBV29-1 to TRBJ2-5; TRBD2 matches at 9 bases. The CDR3 consists of 14 residues. The V gene's germline CDR1 is SQVTM and CDR2 ANQGSEA. J gave up 2 bases and V 5 bases, and 6 bases lay outside the gene matches. CDR3 sequence reads: CSVHPSGEQETQYF. CDR3 DNA: TGCAGCGTTCATCCTAGCGGGGAGCAAGAGACCCAGTACTTC.

This chain links TRBV28 with TRBJ2-1; D is undetermined. Per the germline V gene, CDR1 is MDHEN and CDR2 is SYDVKM. V was pared by 3 bases and J by 6 bases, with 9 bases between. This CDR3 is built from 13 residues. The CDR3 is CASSLGKGNEQFF. The DNA of the CDR3 is TGTGCCAGCAGTTTGGGTAAGGGCAATGAGCAGTTCTTC.